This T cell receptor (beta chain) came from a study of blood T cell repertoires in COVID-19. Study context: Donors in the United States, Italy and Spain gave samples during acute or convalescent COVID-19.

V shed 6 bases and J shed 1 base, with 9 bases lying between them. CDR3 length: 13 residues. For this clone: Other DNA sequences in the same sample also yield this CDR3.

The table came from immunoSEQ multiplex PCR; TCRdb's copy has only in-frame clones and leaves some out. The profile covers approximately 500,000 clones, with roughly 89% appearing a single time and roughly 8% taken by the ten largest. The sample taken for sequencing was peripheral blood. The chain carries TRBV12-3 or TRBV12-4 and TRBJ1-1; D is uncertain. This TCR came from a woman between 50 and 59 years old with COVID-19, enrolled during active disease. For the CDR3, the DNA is TGTGCCAGCAGCTCCGTCCGGAACACTGAAGCTTTCTTT. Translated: CASSSVRNTEAFF.